This TCR beta chain comes out of a study of response to subunit inactivated influenza vaccine. General observations from the study: T cells newly recruited by each seasonal influenza vaccination are few, the authors suggested.

TCRdb independently ran MiXCR on the RT-PCR reads; one entry per CDR3 protein. Of around 320,000 distinct CDR3 sequences in the sample, 20% to 25% are singletons; the top ten hold about a tenth. This clonotype was recorded a few times. Antigen unknown. With 8 bases removed from V and 6 bases from J, the gap between germline ends came to 7 bases. The CDR3 runs to 11 residues. The chain uses TRBV12-3 or TRBV12-4 and TRBJ2-2, with D unclear. This specimen was PBMCs from blood, taken roughly 20 months after vaccination. The receptor was derived from a man aged 50-75 years who received an inactivated influenza vaccine. The CDR3 reads CASRGSGELFF. CDR3 DNA sequence: TGTGCCAGCCGCGGCTCCGGGGAGCTGTTTTTT.